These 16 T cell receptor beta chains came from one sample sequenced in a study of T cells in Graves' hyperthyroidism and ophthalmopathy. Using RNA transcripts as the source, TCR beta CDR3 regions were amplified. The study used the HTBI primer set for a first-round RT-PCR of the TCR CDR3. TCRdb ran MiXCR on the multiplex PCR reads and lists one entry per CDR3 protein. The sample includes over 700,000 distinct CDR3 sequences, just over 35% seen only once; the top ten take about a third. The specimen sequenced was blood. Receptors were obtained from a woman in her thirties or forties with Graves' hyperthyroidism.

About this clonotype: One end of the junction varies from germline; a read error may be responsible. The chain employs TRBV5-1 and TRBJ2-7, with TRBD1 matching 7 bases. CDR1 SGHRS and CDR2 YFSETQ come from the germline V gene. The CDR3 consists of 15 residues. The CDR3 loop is CASSLLTGTGYEQYF. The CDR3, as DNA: TGTGCCAGCAGCTTGTTGACAGGGACCGGCTACGAGCAGTACTTC.

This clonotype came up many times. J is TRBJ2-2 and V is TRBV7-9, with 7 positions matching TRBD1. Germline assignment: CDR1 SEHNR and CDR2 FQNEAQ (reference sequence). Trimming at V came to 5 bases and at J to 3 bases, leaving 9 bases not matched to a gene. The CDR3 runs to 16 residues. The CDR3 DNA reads TGTGCCAGCAGCCTGAGACAGGGCGGGCACACCGGGGAGCTGTTTTTT. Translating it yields CASSLRQGGHTGELFF. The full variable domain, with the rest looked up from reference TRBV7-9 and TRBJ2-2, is DTGVSQNPRHKITKRGQNVTFRCDPISEHNRLYWYRQTLGQGPEFLTYFQNEAQLEKSRLLSDRFSAERPKGSFSTLEIQRTEQGDSAMYLCASSLRQGGHTGELFFGEGSRLTVL.

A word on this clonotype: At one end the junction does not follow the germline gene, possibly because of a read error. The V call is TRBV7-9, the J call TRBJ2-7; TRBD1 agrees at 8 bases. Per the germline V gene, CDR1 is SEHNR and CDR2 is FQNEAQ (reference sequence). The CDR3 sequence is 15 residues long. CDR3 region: CASSQEAGGFYEQYF. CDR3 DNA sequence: TGCGCCAGCAGCCAAGAGGCAGGGGGCTTCTACGAGCAGTACTTC.

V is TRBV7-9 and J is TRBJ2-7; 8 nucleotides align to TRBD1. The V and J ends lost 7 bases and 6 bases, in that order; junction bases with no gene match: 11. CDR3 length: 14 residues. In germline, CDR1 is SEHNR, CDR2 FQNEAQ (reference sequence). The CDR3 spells CASNDRGFNSEQYF. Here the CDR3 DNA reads TGTGCCAGCAACGACAGGGGTTTCAACAGCGAGCAGTACTTC.

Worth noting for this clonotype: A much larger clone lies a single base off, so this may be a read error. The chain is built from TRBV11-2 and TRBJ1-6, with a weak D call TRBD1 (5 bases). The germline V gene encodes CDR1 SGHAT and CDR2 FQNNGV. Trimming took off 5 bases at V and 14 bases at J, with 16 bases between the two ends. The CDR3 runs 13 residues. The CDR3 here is CASSPTGTPSLHF. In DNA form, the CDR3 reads TGTGCCAGCAGCCCCACCGGGACGCCTTCCCTCCACTTT.

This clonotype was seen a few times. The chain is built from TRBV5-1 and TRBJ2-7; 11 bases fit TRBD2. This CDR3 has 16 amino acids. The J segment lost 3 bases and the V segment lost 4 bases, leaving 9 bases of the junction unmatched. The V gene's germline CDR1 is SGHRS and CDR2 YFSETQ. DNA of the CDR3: TGCGCCAGCAGCCCACTAGCGGGAGAATCGGGCTACGAGCAGTACTTC. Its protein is CASSPLAGESGYEQYF.

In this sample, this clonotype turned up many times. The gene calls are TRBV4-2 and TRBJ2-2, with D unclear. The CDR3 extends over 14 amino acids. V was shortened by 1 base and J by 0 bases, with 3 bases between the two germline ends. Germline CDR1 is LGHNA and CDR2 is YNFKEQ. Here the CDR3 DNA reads TGTGCCAGCAGCCAAGTTACGAACACCGGGGAGCTGTTTTTT. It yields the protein CASSQVTNTGELFF.

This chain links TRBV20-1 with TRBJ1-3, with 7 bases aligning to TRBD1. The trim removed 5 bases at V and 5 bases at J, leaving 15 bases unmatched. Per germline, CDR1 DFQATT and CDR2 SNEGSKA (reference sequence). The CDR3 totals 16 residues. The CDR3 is CSAGSVGQAARNTIYF. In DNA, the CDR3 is TGCAGTGCTGGCAGCGTCGGACAGGCCGCGAGAAACACCATATATTTT.

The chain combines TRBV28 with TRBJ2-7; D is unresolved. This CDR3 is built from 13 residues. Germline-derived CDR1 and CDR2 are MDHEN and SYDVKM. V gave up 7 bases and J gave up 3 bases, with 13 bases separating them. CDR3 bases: TGTGCCAGCAAGTCCCCCCCCGGCTACGAGCAGTACTTC. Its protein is CASKSPPGYEQYF.

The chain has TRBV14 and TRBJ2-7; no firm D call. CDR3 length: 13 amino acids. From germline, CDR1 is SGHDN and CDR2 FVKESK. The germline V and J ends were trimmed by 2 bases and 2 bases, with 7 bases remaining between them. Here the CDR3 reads CASSQRVAYEQYF. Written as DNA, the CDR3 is TGTGCCAGCAGCCAACGAGTAGCCTACGAGCAGTACTTC.

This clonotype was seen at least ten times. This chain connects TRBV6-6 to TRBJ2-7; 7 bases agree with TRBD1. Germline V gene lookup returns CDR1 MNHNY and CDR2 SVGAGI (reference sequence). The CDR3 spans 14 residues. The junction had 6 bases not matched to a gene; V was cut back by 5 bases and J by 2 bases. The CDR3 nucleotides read TGTGCCAGCAGTGTAGACAGGGTCACCTACGAGCAGTACTTC. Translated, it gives CASSVDRVTYEQYF.

The CDR3 loop reads CATSTGTGGTDTQYF. The CDR3 DNA reads TGTGCCACAAGCACCGGGACAGGGGGCACAGATACGCAGTATTTT. V is TRBV24-1 and J is TRBJ2-3; 10 bases fit TRBD1. From germline, CDR1 is KGHDR and CDR2 SFDVKD. Trimming took 10 bases from V and 1 from J; bases not matched to a gene: 7. This CDR3 contains 15 residues.

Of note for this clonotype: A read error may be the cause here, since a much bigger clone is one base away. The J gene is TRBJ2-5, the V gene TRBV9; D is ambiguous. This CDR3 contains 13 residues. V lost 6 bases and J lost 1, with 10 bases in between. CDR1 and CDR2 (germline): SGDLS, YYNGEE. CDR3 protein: CASNADGQETQYF. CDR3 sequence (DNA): TGTGCCAGCAACGCGGACGGCCAAGAGACCCAGTACTTC.

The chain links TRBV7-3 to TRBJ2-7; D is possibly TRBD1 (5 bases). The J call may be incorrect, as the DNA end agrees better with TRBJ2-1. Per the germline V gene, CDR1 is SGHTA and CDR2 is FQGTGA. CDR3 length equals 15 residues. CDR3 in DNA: TGTGCCAGCAGCTTAATTGGGGCAGGGCTGGATGAGCAGTTCTTC. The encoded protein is CASSLIGAGLDEQFF.

The CDR3 DNA reads as TGCAGCGTTGAGGCCTCGAGCGAGCAGTACTTC. Its translation is CSVEASSEQYF. The chain employs TRBV29-1 and TRBJ2-7; D unresolved. Deletions cut 3 bases from V and 6 bases from J, with 9 bases between. This CDR3 is built from 11 residues. The germline CDR1 and CDR2 sequences are SQVTM and ANQGSEA.

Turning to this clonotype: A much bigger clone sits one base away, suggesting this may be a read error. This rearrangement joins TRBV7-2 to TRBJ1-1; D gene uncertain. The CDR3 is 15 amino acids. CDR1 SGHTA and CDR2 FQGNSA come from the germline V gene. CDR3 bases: TGTGCCGGCAGCTTAAGGGCCGGACTGAACACTGAAGCTTTCTTT. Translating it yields CAGSLRAGLNTEAFF.